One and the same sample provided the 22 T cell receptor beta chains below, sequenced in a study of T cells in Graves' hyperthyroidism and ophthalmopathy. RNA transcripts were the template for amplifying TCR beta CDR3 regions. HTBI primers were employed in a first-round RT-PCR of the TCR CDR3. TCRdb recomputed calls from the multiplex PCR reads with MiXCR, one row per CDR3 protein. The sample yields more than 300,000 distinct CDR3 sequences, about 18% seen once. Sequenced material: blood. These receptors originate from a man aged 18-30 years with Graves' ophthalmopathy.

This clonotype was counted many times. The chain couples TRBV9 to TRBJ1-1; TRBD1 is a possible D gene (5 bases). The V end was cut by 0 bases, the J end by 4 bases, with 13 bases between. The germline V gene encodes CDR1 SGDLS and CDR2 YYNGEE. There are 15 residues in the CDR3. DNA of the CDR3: TGTGCCAGCAGCGTAGTGCAGGGAGTTAGCACTGAAGCTTTCTTT. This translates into CASSVVQGVSTEAFF. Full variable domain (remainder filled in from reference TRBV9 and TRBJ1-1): DSGVTQTPKHLITATGQRVTLRCSPRSGDLSVYWYQQSLDQGLQFLIQYYNGEERAKGNILERFSAQQFPDLHSELNLSSLELGDSALYFCASSVVQGVSTEAFFGQGTRLTVV.

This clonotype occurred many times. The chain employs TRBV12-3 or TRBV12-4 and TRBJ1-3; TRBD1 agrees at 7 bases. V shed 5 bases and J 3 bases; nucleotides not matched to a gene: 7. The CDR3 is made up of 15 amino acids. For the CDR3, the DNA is TGTGCCAGCAGTCTGGCAGGGGGAGGTGGAAACACCATATATTTT. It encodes CASSLAGGGGNTIYF.

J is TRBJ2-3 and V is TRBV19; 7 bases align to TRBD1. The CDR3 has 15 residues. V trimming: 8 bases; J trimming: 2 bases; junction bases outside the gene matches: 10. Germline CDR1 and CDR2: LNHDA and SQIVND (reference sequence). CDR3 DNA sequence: TGTGCCAGTTCCCAGGGACAGCACCCCACAGATACGCAGTATTTT. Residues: CASSQGQHPTDTQYF.

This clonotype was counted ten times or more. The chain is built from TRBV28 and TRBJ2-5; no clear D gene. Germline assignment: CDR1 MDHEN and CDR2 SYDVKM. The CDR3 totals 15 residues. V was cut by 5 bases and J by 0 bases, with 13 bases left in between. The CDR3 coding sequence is TGTGCCAGCAGTATGGCAAGTGGGTACCAAGAGACCCAGTACTTC. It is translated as CASSMASGYQETQYF.

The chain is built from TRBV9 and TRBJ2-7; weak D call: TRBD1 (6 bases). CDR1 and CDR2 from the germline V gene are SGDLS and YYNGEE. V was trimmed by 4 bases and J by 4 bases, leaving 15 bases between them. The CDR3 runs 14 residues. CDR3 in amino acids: CASSFRQDTYEQYF. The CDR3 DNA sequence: TGTGCCAGCAGCTTCAGACAGGACACTTACGAGCAGTACTTC.

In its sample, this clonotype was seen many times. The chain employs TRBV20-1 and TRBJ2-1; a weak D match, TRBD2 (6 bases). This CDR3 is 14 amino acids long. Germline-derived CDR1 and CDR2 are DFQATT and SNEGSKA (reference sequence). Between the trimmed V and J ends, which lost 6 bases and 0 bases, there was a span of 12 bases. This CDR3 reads CSAPGRSSYNEQFF. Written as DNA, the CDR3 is TGCAGTGCCCCCGGGAGAAGCTCCTACAATGAGCAGTTCTTC.

CDR3 sequence: CATSDRGQGTNEKLFF. CDR3 DNA sequence: TGTGCCACCAGTGATCGGGGACAGGGGACTAATGAAAAACTGTTTTTT. This chain uses TRBV24-1 with TRBJ1-4, with 10 bases identical to TRBD1. This CDR3 is 16 amino acids long. J gave up 2 bases and V 3 bases, and 2 bases lay outside the gene matches. Germline CDR1 reads KGHDR; CDR2 reads SFDVKD.

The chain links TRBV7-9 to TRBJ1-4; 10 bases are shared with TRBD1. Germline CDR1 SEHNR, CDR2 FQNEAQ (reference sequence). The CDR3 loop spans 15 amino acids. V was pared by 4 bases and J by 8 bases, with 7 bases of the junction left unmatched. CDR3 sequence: CASSSRQGAREKLFF. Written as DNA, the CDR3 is TGTGCCAGCAGCTCCCGACAGGGGGCACGGGAAAAACTGTTTTTT.

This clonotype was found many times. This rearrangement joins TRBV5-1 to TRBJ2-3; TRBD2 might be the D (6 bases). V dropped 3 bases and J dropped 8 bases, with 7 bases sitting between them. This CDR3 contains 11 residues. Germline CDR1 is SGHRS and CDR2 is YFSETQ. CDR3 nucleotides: TGCGCCAGCAGCTCGCGGGGTACGCAGTATTTT. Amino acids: CASSSRGTQYF. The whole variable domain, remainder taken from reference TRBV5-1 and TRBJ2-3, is KAGVTQTPRYLIKTRGQQVTLSCSPISGHRSVSWYQQTPGQGLQFLFEYFSETQRNKGNFPGRFSGRQFSNSRSEMNVSTLELGDSALYLCASSSRGTQYFGPGTRLTVL.

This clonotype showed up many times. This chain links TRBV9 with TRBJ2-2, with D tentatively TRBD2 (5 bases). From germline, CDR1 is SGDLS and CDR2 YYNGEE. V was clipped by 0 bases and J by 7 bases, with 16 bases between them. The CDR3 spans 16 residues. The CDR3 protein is CASSVVARGTVGELFF. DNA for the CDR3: TGTGCCAGCAGCGTAGTAGCACGGGGAACTGTCGGGGAGCTGTTTTTT.

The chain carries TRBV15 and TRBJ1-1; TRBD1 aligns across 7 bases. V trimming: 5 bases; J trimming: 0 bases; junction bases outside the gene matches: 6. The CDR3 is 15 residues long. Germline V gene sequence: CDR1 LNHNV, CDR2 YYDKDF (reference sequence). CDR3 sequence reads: CATSPGDRMNTEAFF. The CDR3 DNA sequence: TGTGCCACCAGCCCGGGGGACAGAATGAACACTGAAGCTTTCTTT.

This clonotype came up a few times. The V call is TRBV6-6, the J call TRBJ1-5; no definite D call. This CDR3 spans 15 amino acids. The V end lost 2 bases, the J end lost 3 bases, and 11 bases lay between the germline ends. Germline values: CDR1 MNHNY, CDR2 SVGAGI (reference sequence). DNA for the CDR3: TGTGCCAGCAGTTACGTTGCCCCCGACAATCAGCCCCAGCATTTT. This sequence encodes CASSYVAPDNQPQHF.

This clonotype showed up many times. The CDR3 DNA reads TGCGCCAGCAGCTTGATTCGGGGCTACGAGCAGTACTTC. Its translation is CASSLIRGYEQYF. V usage is TRBV5-1 and J usage is TRBJ2-7; tentative D call: TRBD2 (5 bases). CDR1 SGHRS and CDR2 YFSETQ come from the germline V gene. This CDR3 is 13 amino acids long. Trimming shortened V by 1 base and J by 3 bases, and 8 bases separated the two germline ends.

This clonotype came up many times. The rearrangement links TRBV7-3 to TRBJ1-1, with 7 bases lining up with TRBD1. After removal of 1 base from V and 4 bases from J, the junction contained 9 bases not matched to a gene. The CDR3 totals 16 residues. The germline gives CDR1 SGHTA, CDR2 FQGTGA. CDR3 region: CASSLNAGGVGTEAFF. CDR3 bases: TGTGCCAGCAGCTTAAATGCAGGGGGGGTGGGCACTGAAGCTTTCTTT.

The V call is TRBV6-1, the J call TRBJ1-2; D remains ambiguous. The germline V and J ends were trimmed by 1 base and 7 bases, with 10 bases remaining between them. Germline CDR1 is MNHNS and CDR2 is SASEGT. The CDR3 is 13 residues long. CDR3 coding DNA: TGTGCCAGCAGTGAAGATCCCCTTCGTGGCTACACCTTC. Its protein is CASSEDPLRGYTF.

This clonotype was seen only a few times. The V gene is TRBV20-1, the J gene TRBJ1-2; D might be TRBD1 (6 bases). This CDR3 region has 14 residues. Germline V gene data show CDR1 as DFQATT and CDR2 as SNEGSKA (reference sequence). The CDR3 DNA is TGCAGGTGGGGGGGAGGGGGAGCTAACTATGGCTACACCTTC. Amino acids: CRWGGGGANYGYTF.

Here the CDR3 reads CASSIGGADAAVYGYTF. CDR3 nucleotide sequence: TGTGCCAGTAGTATTGGGGGGGCCGACGCAGCTGTGTATGGCTACACCTTC. The V and J genes are TRBV19 and TRBJ1-2, with TRBD1 as a possible D gene (6 bases). In germline, CDR1 is LNHDA, CDR2 SQIVND (reference sequence). The V end was cut by 3 bases, the J end by 5 bases, with 22 bases between. The CDR3 length is 17 residues.

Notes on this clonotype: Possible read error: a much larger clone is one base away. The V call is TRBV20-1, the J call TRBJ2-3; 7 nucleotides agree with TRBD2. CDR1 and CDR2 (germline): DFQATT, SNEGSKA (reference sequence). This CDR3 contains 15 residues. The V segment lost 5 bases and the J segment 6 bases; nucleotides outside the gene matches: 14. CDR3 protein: CSAPFGFGGGDTQYF. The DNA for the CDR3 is TGCAGTGCTCCCTTTGGATTTGGGGGGGGGGATACGCAGTATTTT.

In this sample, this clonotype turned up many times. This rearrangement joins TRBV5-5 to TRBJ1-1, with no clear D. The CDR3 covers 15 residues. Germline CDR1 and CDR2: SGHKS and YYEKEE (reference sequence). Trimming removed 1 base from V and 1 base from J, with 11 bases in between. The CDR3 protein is CASSLTKFENTEAFF. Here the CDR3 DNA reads TGTGCCAGCAGCTTGACCAAATTCGAGAACACTGAAGCTTTCTTT.

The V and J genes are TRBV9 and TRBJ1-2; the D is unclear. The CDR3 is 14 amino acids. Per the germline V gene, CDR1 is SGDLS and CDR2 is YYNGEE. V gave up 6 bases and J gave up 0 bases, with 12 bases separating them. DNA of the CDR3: TGTGCCAGCAACCCCCTAGGCCCTAACTATGGCTACACCTTC. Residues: CASNPLGPNYGYTF.

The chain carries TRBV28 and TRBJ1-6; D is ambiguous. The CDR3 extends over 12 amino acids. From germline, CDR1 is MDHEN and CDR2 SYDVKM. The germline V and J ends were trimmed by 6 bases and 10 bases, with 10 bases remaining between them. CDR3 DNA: TGTGCCAGCAGATCCGGAGGATCACCCCTCCACTTT. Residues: CASRSGGSPLHF. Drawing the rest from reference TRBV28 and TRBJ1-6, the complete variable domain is DVKVTQSSRYLVKRTGEKVFLECVQDMDHENMFWYRQDPGLGLRLIYFSYDVKMKEKGDIPEGYSVSREKKERFSLILESASTNQTSMYLCASRSGGSPLHFGNGTRLTVT.

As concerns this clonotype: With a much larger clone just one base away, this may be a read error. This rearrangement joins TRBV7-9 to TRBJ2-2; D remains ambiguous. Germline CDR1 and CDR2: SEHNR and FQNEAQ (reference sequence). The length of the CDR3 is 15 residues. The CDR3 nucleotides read TGTGCCAACAGCTTAGTGTCTTTCCTGAATGGGGAGCTGTTTTTT. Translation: CANSLVSFLNGELFF.